Following are 29 T cell receptor beta chains from one sample sequenced in a study of cytomegalovirus exposure and HLA in healthy donors. The primer mix had 60 Vbeta and 13 Jbeta primers. Repertoires were generated with immunoSEQ multiplex PCR, while TCRdb's copy carries only in-frame clones and drops some. Its clone listing holds around 100,000 clones. Material: PBMCs. These receptor sequences come from a man aged 40-49 years in good health and CMV-seronegative.

This chain links TRBV27 with TRBJ2-1; no firm D call. CDR3 length: 14 amino acids. V gave up 3 bases and J gave up 0 bases, with 6 bases separating them. CDR1 is MNHEY and CDR2 is SMNVEV in the germline V gene (reference sequence). The CDR3 reads CASSFRSSYNEQFF. CDR3 bases: TGTGCCAGCAGTTTCCGTAGCTCCTACAATGAGCAGTTCTTC.

The rearrangement uses TRBV18 and TRBJ2-1; no clear D. CDR3 length: 14 amino acids. Trimming stripped 6 bases from V and 0 bases from J, with 9 bases between. CDR1 and CDR2 from the germline V gene are KGHSH and LQKENI. The DNA of the CDR3 is TGTGCCAGCTCCCTGACGGGCTCCTACAATGAGCAGTTCTTC. Translated, it gives CASSLTGSYNEQFF. The variable domain in full, with the rest retrieved from reference TRBV18 and TRBJ2-1, is NAGVMQNPRHLVRRRGQEARLRCSPMKGHSHVYWYRQLPEEGLKFMVYLQKENIIDESGMPKERFSAEFPKEGPSILRIQQVVRGDSAAYFCASSLTGSYNEQFFGPGTRLTVL.

V is TRBV7-7 and J is TRBJ2-1; TRBD2 is a possible D gene (6 bases). The CDR3 has 18 amino acids. V lost 5 bases to trimming and J lost 0 bases, with 20 bases between them. Germline assignment: CDR1 SSHAT and CDR2 FNYEAQ (reference sequence). The CDR3 loop is CASSPRLGSGSSYNEQFF. The CDR3 DNA sequence: TGTGCCAGCAGCCCACGTCTTGGTAGCGGAAGCTCCTACAATGAGCAGTTCTTC.

The rearrangement links TRBV7-2 to TRBJ1-1; no definite D call. CDR1 and CDR2 from the germline V gene are SGHTA and FQGNSA. Deletions cut 5 bases from V and 6 bases from J, with 7 bases between. The CDR3 contains 11 residues. CDR3 DNA sequence: TGTGCCAGCAGCCAAGCGTCTGAAGCTTTCTTT. Protein: CASSQASEAFF.

The chain links TRBV10-3 to TRBJ2-3, with D unclear. Germline lookup yields CDR1 ENHRY and CDR2 SYGVKD. This CDR3 is built from 14 residues. Trimming took off 8 bases at V and 4 bases at J, with 16 bases between the two ends. The CDR3 coding sequence is TGTGCCATCCGCGATAGCCTGAACCCAGATACGCAGTATTTT. The encoded protein is CAIRDSLNPDTQYF.

V and J are TRBV15 and TRBJ1-1; D might be TRBD1 (5 bases). The germline gives CDR1 LNHNV, CDR2 YYDKDF (reference sequence). With 1 base removed from V and 1 base from J, the gap between germline ends came to 10 bases. CDR3 length: 15 residues. CDR3 nucleotide sequence: TGTGCCACCAGCAGAGGGGGCACAGGGAACACTGAAGCTTTCTTT. It codes for CATSRGGTGNTEAFF.

This rearrangement joins TRBV29-1 to TRBJ2-2, with TRBD2 identical over 7 bases. Trimming at V came to 7 bases and at J to 3 bases, leaving 5 bases not matched to a gene. This CDR3 is 13 amino acids long. The V gene's germline CDR1 is SQVTM and CDR2 ANQGSEA. The CDR3 is CSAAAGDTGELFF. CDR3 DNA sequence: TGCAGCGCCGCGGCGGGAGACACCGGGGAGCTGTTTTTT.

This chain connects TRBV2 to TRBJ1-5, with D tentatively TRBD1 (5 bases). Per the germline V gene, CDR1 is SNHLY and CDR2 is FYNNEI. With 2 bases removed from V and 0 bases from J, the gap between germline ends came to 8 bases. The CDR3 runs to 15 residues. The CDR3 DNA sequence: TGTGCCAGCAGTGAATCGGGGGATAGCAATCAGCCCCAGCATTTT. Its protein is CASSESGDSNQPQHF.

The chain recombines TRBV6-6 with TRBJ2-1; 9 bases align to TRBD2. V dropped 5 bases and J dropped 13; count of bases not matched to a gene: 15. The CDR3 contains 15 residues. CDR1 and CDR2 from the germline V gene are MNHNY and SVGAGI (reference sequence). CDR3 sequence reads: CASSAIAGDPNGQFF. The DNA for the CDR3 is TGTGCCAGCAGTGCGATAGCGGGGGACCCCAATGGACAGTTCTTC.

The V call is TRBV7-7, the J call TRBJ2-5; TRBD2 aligns across 11 bases. The V and J ends lost 5 bases and 4 bases, in that order; junction bases with no gene match: 6. This CDR3 spans 15 amino acids. CDR1 and CDR2 from the germline V gene are SSHAT and FNYEAQ (reference sequence). The CDR3: CASSISGGVGETQYF. The CDR3 region has the DNA TGTGCCAGCAGCATTAGCGGGGGGGTGGGAGAGACCCAGTACTTC.

The gene calls are TRBV10-3 and TRBJ2-5; D is undetermined. The better agreement between TRBJ2-7 and the DNA end casts doubt on the J call. Germline loops: CDR1 ENHRY, CDR2 SYGVKD. The CDR3 length is 11 residues. CDR3 loop: CAISESHEQYF. The DNA for the CDR3 is TGTGCCATCAGTGAGTCCCACGAGCAGTACTTC.

The chain carries TRBV30 and TRBJ1-2; tentatively, D is TRBD1 (6 bases). The length of the CDR3 is 13 residues. The V gene lost 1 base and the J gene lost 5 bases, with 11 bases spanning the gap. The germline V gene has CDR1 GTSNPN and CDR2 SVGIG (reference sequence). CDR3 DNA sequence: TGTGCCTGGAGTGCCTCCAGGGGTTATGGCTACACCTTC. Translation gives CAWSASRGYGYTF.

The rearrangement joins TRBV19 to TRBJ2-7, with TRBD2 matching 7 bases. The trim removed 9 bases at V and 4 bases at J, leaving 12 bases unmatched. This CDR3 has 14 residues. Looked up from germline, CDR1 is LNHDA and CDR2 is SQIVND (reference sequence). DNA of the CDR3: TGTGCCAGAGGGTACCGGGACGGGGGGTACGAGCAGTACTTC. It specifies CARGYRDGGYEQYF.

The chain uses TRBV7-2 and TRBJ2-7, with 11 positions matching TRBD2. The CDR3 has 15 residues. J lost 5 bases, V lost 5 bases, and 8 bases had no gene match. CDR1 SGHTA and CDR2 FQGNSA come from the germline V gene. This chain's CDR3 is CASSGTGLAVDEQYF. DNA of the CDR3: TGTGCCAGCAGCGGCACGGGACTAGCGGTAGACGAGCAGTACTTC.

The CDR3 DNA reads as TGTGCCAGCAGCTTGGAGACAGTTCAGCCCCAGCATTTT. Encoded protein: CASSLETVQPQHF. J is TRBJ1-5 and V is TRBV5-5; tentative D call: TRBD1 (5 bases). CDR1 is SGHKS and CDR2 is YYEKEE in the germline V gene (reference sequence). The CDR3 covers 13 residues. The ends were cut back, 0 bases at V and 6 bases at J, with 7 bases in the middle.

Details on this clone: This same CDR3 is encoded by further DNA sequences in the sample. The chain uses TRBV6-5 and TRBJ2-7; 7 nucleotides agree with TRBD1. This CDR3 has 13 amino acids. Germline-derived CDR1 and CDR2 are MNHEY and SVGAGI. Trimming at V came to 5 bases and at J to 1 base, leaving 2 bases not matched to a gene. CDR3 region: CASSLGQSYEQYF. The CDR3 region has the DNA TGTGCCAGCAGTCTGGGACAGTCCTACGAGCAGTACTTC.

This sequence joins TRBV2 and TRBJ1-2; maybe TRBD1 (6 bases). Trimming cost V 4 bases and J 4 bases, with 13 bases left between them. The germline V gene encodes CDR1 SNHLY and CDR2 FYNNEI. The CDR3 runs to 14 residues. The CDR3 bases are TGTGCCAGCAGTGGTAGGACAGAAGGCTATGGCTACACCTTC. It translates to CASSGRTEGYGYTF.

The V call is TRBV19, the J call TRBJ1-4; TRBD1 matches 7 bases. This CDR3 region has 17 residues. Germline values: CDR1 LNHDA, CDR2 SQIVND (reference sequence). The V and J ends lost 3 bases and 6 bases, in that order; junction bases with no gene match: 13. CDR3 sequence (DNA): TGTGCCAGTAGTATCTGGACAGGACGGTTCAGGGATGAAAAACTGTTTTTT. This gives the protein CASSIWTGRFRDEKLFF.

The DNA for the CDR3 is TGTGCCAGCAGTCCAACGACTGGAGAGACCCAGTACTTC. The encoded protein is CASSPTTGETQYF. This chain joins TRBV5-4 and TRBJ2-5; unclear D gene. Germline V lookup: CDR1 SGHNT, CDR2 YYREEE (reference sequence). This CDR3 has 13 residues. The ends were cut back, 5 bases at V and 4 bases at J, with 12 bases in the middle. The entire variable domain, with the rest obtained from reference TRBV5-4 and TRBJ2-5, is as follows: ETGVTQSPTHLIKTRGQQVTLRCSSQSGHNTVSWYQQALGQGPQFIFQYYREEENGRGNFPPRFSGLQFPNYSSELNVNALELDDSALYLCASSPTTGETQYFGPGTRLLVL.

The genes are TRBV4-2 and TRBJ2-5; no firm D call. The V and J ends lost 1 base and 0 bases respectively, with 9 bases between them. Per the germline V gene, CDR1 is LGHNA and CDR2 is YNFKEQ. This CDR3 comprises 15 residues. The CDR3 sequence: CASSQAVTDQETQYF. CDR3 in DNA: TGTGCCAGCAGCCAAGCGGTAACCGACCAAGAGACCCAGTACTTC.

V and J are TRBV4-2 and TRBJ2-1, with a possible D match to TRBD1 (5 bases). The CDR3 covers 16 residues. Germline CDR1 LGHNA, CDR2 YNFKEQ. V shed 1 base and J shed 4 bases, with 14 bases lying between them. CDR3 residues: CASSQVSRGGYNEQFF. The CDR3 DNA follows: TGTGCCAGCAGCCAAGTTAGTAGGGGTGGGTACAATGAGCAGTTCTTC.

The chain carries TRBV19 and TRBJ1-5, with 7 bases aligning to TRBD1. CDR3 length equals 16 residues. Germline V lookup: CDR1 LNHDA, CDR2 SQIVND (reference sequence). The V and J ends lost 5 bases and 0 bases, in that order; junction bases with no gene match: 7. CDR3 nucleotides: TGTGCCAGTAGTCTGGCAGGGGGAAATAGCAATCAGCCCCAGCATTTT. Encoded protein: CASSLAGGNSNQPQHF.

This chain uses TRBV6-6 with TRBJ2-2; D may be TRBD2 (5 bases). The CDR3 is made up of 14 amino acids. CDR1 is MNHNY and CDR2 is SVGAGI in the germline V gene (reference sequence). Trimming cost V 5 bases and J 7 bases, with 14 bases left between them. The DNA of the CDR3 is TGTGCCAGCAGTACTCAGAGGGAAGGCGGGGAGCTGTTTTTT. Protein: CASSTQREGGELFF.

The V call is TRBV6-1, the J call TRBJ1-2; unclear D gene. The germline V and J ends were trimmed by 3 bases and 8 bases, with 13 bases remaining between them. CDR1 MNHNS and CDR2 SASEGT come from the germline V gene. This CDR3 has 13 amino acids. The CDR3 protein is CASSDPRAWGYTF. Written as DNA, the CDR3 is TGTGCCAGCAGTGACCCGAGGGCGTGGGGCTACACCTTC.

This chain links TRBV19 with TRBJ1-1; D might be TRBD1 (6 bases). CDR3 length: 14 amino acids. V shed 6 bases and J shed 7 bases, with 18 bases lying between them. Germline CDR1 LNHDA, CDR2 SQIVND (reference sequence). CDR3: CASSQLQGRGEAFF. CDR3 sequence (DNA): TGTGCCAGTAGCCAACTACAGGGTAGGGGTGAAGCTTTCTTT. Based on the CDR3 plus reference TRBV19 and TRBJ1-1, the full variable domain is DGGITQSPKYLFRKEGQNVTLSCEQNLNHDAMYWYRQDPGQGLRLIYYSQIVNDFQKGDIAEGYSVSREKKESFPLTVTSAQKNPTAFYLCASSQLQGRGEAFFGQGTRLTVV.

The V and J genes are TRBV5-1 and TRBJ2-5; D is possibly TRBD2 (5 bases). CDR1 and CDR2 from the germline V gene are SGHRS and YFSETQ. This CDR3 contains 17 residues. V was shortened by 4 bases and J by 4 bases, with 23 bases between the two germline ends. The CDR3 is CASSQELGVVGRETQYF. CDR3 coding DNA: TGCGCCAGCAGCCAAGAGCTTGGTGTAGTAGGGAGAGAGACCCAGTACTTC.

This chain connects TRBV11-2 to TRBJ2-1; D unclear. Germline V gene data show CDR1 as SGHAT and CDR2 as FQNNGV. This CDR3 has 12 residues. V shed 3 bases and J shed 10 bases, with 10 bases lying between them. For the CDR3, the DNA is TGTGCCAGCAGCTTGATGAGTAGCGAGCAGTTCTTC. Amino acid sequence: CASSLMSSEQFF.

V and J are TRBV4-2 and TRBJ2-1; D is ambiguous. Germline V gives CDR1 LGHNA, CDR2 YNFKEQ. The CDR3 spans 14 residues. V was shortened by 1 base and J by 7 bases, with 11 bases between the two germline ends. The CDR3 DNA sequence: TGTGCCAGCAGCCAAGTAATTAGAGGTAATGAGCAGTTCTTC. Residues: CASSQVIRGNEQFF.

This chain connects TRBV27 to TRBJ1-1, with TRBD1 as a possible D gene (6 bases). This CDR3 is 14 amino acids long. V was pared by 3 bases and J by 5 bases, with 13 bases between. Germline V gene data show CDR1 as MNHEY and CDR2 as SMNVEV (reference sequence). In DNA form, the CDR3 reads TGTGCCAGCAGTTTGGTGGGGGCAGGTACTGAAGCTTTCTTT. This gives the protein CASSLVGAGTEAFF.